Each of the 26 T cell receptor beta chains below was sequenced from the same sample in a study of T cell responses to AZD1222 COVID-19 vaccine. Using immunoSEQ multiplex PCR, the repertoire was profiled, and TCRdb retains in-frame clones only, with some absent. The sample lists approximately 190,000 clones, just over 90% seen once, with roughly 0.98% in the top ten. The sample here was peripheral blood, taken on day 0 of AZD1222 vaccination. These receptors were taken from an adult in good health.

Only a few counts were recorded for this clone. V and J are TRBV7-2 and TRBJ2-7; no firm D call. With 1 base removed from V and 7 bases from J, the gap between germline ends came to 8 bases. The CDR3 loop spans 12 amino acids. Germline V gene data show CDR1 as SGHTA and CDR2 as FQGNSA. CDR3 region: CASSLDLHEQYF. Written as DNA, the CDR3 is TGTGCCAGCAGCTTAGATCTGCATGAGCAGTACTTC. Filled out from reference TRBV7-2 and TRBJ2-7, the complete variable domain reads GAGVSQSPSNKVTEKGKDVELRCDPISGHTALYWYRQSLGQGLEFLIYFQGNSAPDKSGLPSDRFSAERTGGSVSTLTIQRTQQEDSAVYLCASSLDLHEQYFGPGTRLTVT.

The V and J genes are TRBV25-1 and TRBJ1-1, with TRBD1 as a possible D gene (5 bases). This CDR3 region has 13 residues. V lost 6 bases and J lost 4, with 12 bases in between. In germline, CDR1 is MGHDK, CDR2 SYGVNS. The CDR3: CASSTIGATEAFF. The DNA for the CDR3 is TGTGCCAGCAGCACCATTGGGGCCACTGAAGCTTTCTTT.

The CDR3 spells CASSPAWRGAYEQYF. The CDR3, as DNA: TGTGCCAGTAGCCCGGCGTGGCGGGGGGCCTACGAGCAGTACTTC. The V gene is TRBV19, the J gene TRBJ2-7, with 8 nucleotides matching TRBD2. Germline CDR1 and CDR2: LNHDA and SQIVND (reference sequence). The CDR3 runs 15 residues. The J segment lost 2 bases and the V segment lost 6 bases, leaving 9 bases of the junction unmatched.

The chain combines TRBV9 with TRBJ2-5; possible D gene TRBD2, 6 bases. Trimming pared 4 bases from V and 2 bases from J, leaving 15 bases between. From germline, CDR1 is SGDLS and CDR2 YYNGEE. CDR3 length: 15 residues. The CDR3, as DNA: TGTGCCAGCAGCCCCGGGGGAGCAGTACAAGAGACCCAGTACTTC. It encodes CASSPGGAVQETQYF. The full variable domain, rest sourced from reference TRBV9 and TRBJ2-5, is DSGVTQTPKHLITATGQRVTLRCSPRSGDLSVYWYQQSLDQGLQFLIQYYNGEERAKGNILERFSAQQFPDLHSELNLSSLELGDSALYFCASSPGGAVQETQYFGPGTRLLVL.

This clone was recorded once. This chain uses TRBV6-5 with TRBJ1-6; TRBD1 might be the D (6 bases). The V gene's germline CDR1 is MNHEY and CDR2 SVGAGI. With 6 bases removed from V and 5 bases from J, the gap between germline ends came to 14 bases. This CDR3 has 15 residues. CDR3: CASSRRGVNNSPLHF. The CDR3 DNA reads as TGTGCCAGCAGCCGAAGGGGGGTAAATAATTCACCCCTCCACTTT.

The rearrangement joins TRBV3-1 (or the pseudogene TRBV3-2) to TRBJ2-3; D unclear. The CDR3 extends over 16 amino acids. Germline V gene sequence: CDR1 LGHDT, CDR2 YNNKEL (reference sequence). V was clipped by 2 bases and J by 0 bases, with 12 bases between them. The CDR3 loop reads CASSQQGPASTDTQYF. CDR3 DNA: TGTGCCAGCAGCCAACAAGGCCCCGCTAGCACAGATACGCAGTATTTT.

The rearrangement joins TRBV2 to TRBJ1-2, with 7 positions matching TRBD1. The CDR3 runs to 12 residues. The germline V gene encodes CDR1 SNHLY and CDR2 FYNNEI. Germline trimming cut 8 bases from V and 7 bases from J; bases unmatched to any gene: 7. CDR3 protein: CASWTGYGGYTF. The DNA for the CDR3 is TGTGCCAGCTGGACAGGCTACGGTGGCTACACCTTC.

The rearrangement joins TRBV6-2 or TRBV6-3 to TRBJ1-1, with TRBD1 as a possible D gene (5 bases). Germline V gene sequence: CDR1 MNHEY, CDR2 SVGEGT. Trimming removed 4 bases at V and 5 bases at J, with 8 bases between. The CDR3 has 12 residues. CDR3 bases: TGTGCCAGCAGTTGGGGCAGAACTGAAGCTTTCTTT. As protein: CASSWGRTEAFF.

The chain carries TRBV28 and TRBJ1-2, with TRBD1 matching 10 bases. Trimming cost V 5 bases and J 3 bases; bases outside gene matches: 6. Germline loops: CDR1 MDHEN, CDR2 SYDVKM. CDR3 size: 15 residues. Written as DNA, the CDR3 is TGTGCCAGCAGTACCATTGGACAGGGGGACTATGGCTACACCTTC. Its translation: CASSTIGQGDYGYTF.

The J gene is TRBJ1-2, the V gene TRBV27; D not resolved. The germline gives CDR1 MNHEY, CDR2 SMNVEV (reference sequence). The CDR3 covers 13 residues. V lost 3 bases to trimming and J lost 4 bases, with 9 bases between them. The CDR3 DNA sequence: TGTGCCAGCAGTTTCCGGTCCGGCTATGGCTACACCTTC. It specifies CASSFRSGYGYTF.

This rearrangement joins TRBV7-8 to TRBJ1-6; TRBD1 matches 9 bases. The V gene end was trimmed by 2 bases and the J gene end by 9 bases; junction bases not matched to a gene: 14. Germline values: CDR1 SGHVS, CDR2 FQNEAQ. CDR3 length: 18 amino acids. The DNA of the CDR3 is TGTGCCAGCAGCTTAATGGGACAGGGTCCCCTAATCCTTTCACCCCTCCACTTT. This translates into CASSLMGQGPLILSPLHF.

The rearrangement uses TRBV18 and TRBJ2-5; D perhaps matches TRBD2 (5 bases). V lost 1 base, J lost 1 base, and 7 bases lay in between. The germline V gene encodes CDR1 KGHSH and CDR2 LQKENI. The CDR3 consists of 14 residues. In DNA form, the CDR3 reads TGTGCCAGCTCACCACGGGAGACCCAAGAGACCCAGTACTTC. Its translation: CASSPRETQETQYF.

The chain carries TRBV2 and TRBJ1-1, with 7 bases matching TRBD1. Germline V gene lookup returns CDR1 SNHLY and CDR2 FYNNEI. Trimming removed 8 bases from V and 3 bases from J; junction bases left unmatched: 6. CDR3 size: 13 residues. CDR3 sequence reads: CASSRQGDTEAFF. CDR3 coding DNA: TGTGCCAGCTCTCGGCAGGGGGACACTGAAGCTTTCTTT.

The rearrangement links TRBV11-2 to TRBJ1-2; D call uncertain. Trimming took off 3 bases at V and 8 bases at J, with 13 bases between the two ends. The CDR3 length is 13 residues. Germline lookup yields CDR1 SGHAT and CDR2 FQNNGV. The CDR3 coding sequence is TGTGCCAGCAGCTTTTCTGACCGACGGGGCTACACCTTC. Amino acid sequence: CASSFSDRRGYTF.

This chain uses TRBV9 with TRBJ2-7, with D possibly being TRBD1 (5 bases). The CDR3 sequence is 14 residues long. Germline CDR1 is SGDLS and CDR2 is YYNGEE. Trimming shortened V by 0 bases and J by 6 bases, and 13 bases separated the two germline ends. CDR3: CASSVVGASPEQYF. As DNA, the CDR3 is TGTGCCAGCAGCGTAGTAGGGGCGAGCCCCGAGCAGTACTTC.

CDR3 residues: CSVPKTEVPYNEQFF. CDR3 nucleotides: TGCAGCGTTCCGAAGACGGAGGTCCCCTACAATGAGCAGTTCTTC. The genes are TRBV29-1 and TRBJ2-1; tentatively, D is TRBD2 (5 bases). The CDR3 loop spans 15 amino acids. V lost 5 bases and J lost 2, with 16 bases in between. Germline values: CDR1 SQVTM, CDR2 ANQGSEA.

The gene calls are TRBV24-1 and TRBJ1-2; no firm D call. Germline V CDR1 and CDR2: KGHDR, SFDVKD. V shed 4 bases and J shed 11 bases, with 13 bases lying between them. CDR3 length: 12 amino acids. The CDR3, as DNA: TGTGCCACCAGTGACCCCTGGGAGGGATACACCTTC. Protein sequence: CATSDPWEGYTF.

CDR3 region: CSEEGPQGLAGVNEQFF. Written as DNA, the CDR3 is TGCAGCGAAGAGGGACCCCAGGGACTAGCGGGAGTGAATGAGCAGTTCTTC. The V call is TRBV29-1, the J call TRBJ2-1; 14 bases agree with TRBD2. The CDR3 consists of 17 residues. Germline V gene lookup returns CDR1 SQVTM and CDR2 ANQGSEA. V gave up 7 bases and J gave up 7 bases; unmatched junction bases: 15.

The DNA for the CDR3 is TGCAGCGTTGGTTCGGGACTAGCGGGACTGAATGAGCAGTTCTTC. It encodes CSVGSGLAGLNEQFF. V is TRBV29-1 and J is TRBJ2-1, with TRBD2 matching 13 bases. V was pared by 4 bases and J by 7 bases, with 7 bases of the junction left unmatched. Germline V gene sequence: CDR1 SQVTM, CDR2 ANQGSEA. The CDR3 loop spans 15 amino acids.

The rearrangement uses TRBV7-9 and TRBJ1-4, with TRBD1 matching over 9 bases. The germline CDR1 and CDR2 sequences are SEHNR and FQNEAQ (reference sequence). Trimming cost V 1 base and J 8 bases; bases outside gene matches: 8. The CDR3 length is 16 residues. The CDR3 spells CASSLGLTGGSEKLFF. As DNA, the CDR3 is TGTGCCAGCAGCTTAGGTTTGACAGGGGGAAGCGAAAAACTGTTTTTT. The whole variable domain, filled in from reference TRBV7-9 and TRBJ1-4, reads DTGVSQNPRHKITKRGQNVTFRCDPISEHNRLYWYRQTLGQGPEFLTYFQNEAQLEKSRLLSDRFSAERPKGSFSTLEIQRTEQGDSAMYLCASSLGLTGGSEKLFFGSGTQLSVL.

The CDR3 loop is CASSGPTGNSPLHF. CDR3 in DNA: TGTGCCAGCAGCGGCCCGACAGGGAATTCACCCCTCCACTTT. The J gene is TRBJ1-6, the V gene TRBV2; 7 nucleotides line up with TRBD1. Germline values: CDR1 SNHLY, CDR2 FYNNEI. V was pared by 6 bases and J by 7 bases, with 6 bases of the junction left unmatched. The CDR3 spans 14 residues. Filled out from reference TRBV2 and TRBJ1-6, the complete variable domain reads EPEVTQTPSHQVTQMGQEVILRCVPISNHLYFYWYRQILGQKVEFLVSFYNNEISEKSEIFDDQFSVERPDGSNFTLKIRSTKLEDSAMYFCASSGPTGNSPLHFGNGTRLTVT.

The chain combines TRBV5-1 with TRBJ2-5; D may be TRBD1 or TRBD2 (5 bases each). Trimming removed 4 bases from V and 4 bases from J, with 14 bases in between. The CDR3 covers 14 residues. Germline CDR1 SGHRS, CDR2 YFSETQ. CDR3 in DNA: TGCGCCAGCAGCCAGGGACCTACCGGAGAGACCCAGTACTTC. Protein product: CASSQGPTGETQYF.

Note on this clone: In the same sample, other DNA sequences code for this CDR3. The chain carries TRBV19 and TRBJ1-2; the D is unclear. This CDR3 is 12 amino acids long. The germline V gene has CDR1 LNHDA and CDR2 SQIVND (reference sequence). Trimming pared 3 bases from V and 4 bases from J, leaving 6 bases between. The CDR3 reads CASSISSYGYTF. For the CDR3, the DNA is TGTGCCAGTAGTATCAGTAGCTATGGCTACACCTTC.

The V and J genes are TRBV27 and TRBJ1-1, with 9 bases fitting TRBD1. The trim removed 6 bases at V and 1 base at J, leaving 0 bases unmatched. Germline V gene sequence: CDR1 MNHEY, CDR2 SMNVEV (reference sequence). The CDR3 runs 13 residues. The CDR3 region has the DNA TGTGCCAGCAGGGGACAGGGGAACACTGAAGCTTTCTTT. Translated: CASRGQGNTEAFF.

The chain carries TRBV5-6 and TRBJ1-5; maybe TRBD1 (6 bases). Trimming stripped 3 bases from V and 4 bases from J, with 11 bases between. Per the germline V gene, CDR1 is SGHDT and CDR2 is YYEEEE. CDR3 size: 14 residues. The CDR3: CASSSRQANQPQHF. The CDR3 coding sequence is TGTGCCAGCAGCTCCCGACAGGCGAATCAGCCCCAGCATTTT.

This chain uses TRBV10-3 with TRBJ2-6; D gene unclear. V was shortened by 3 bases and J by 4 bases, with 4 bases between the two germline ends. The CDR3 is 13 residues long. Germline assignment: CDR1 ENHRY and CDR2 SYGVKD. The CDR3 here is CAISDRGANVLTF. In DNA, the CDR3 is TGTGCCATCAGTGATCGGGGGGCCAACGTCCTGACTTTC.